The 4 T cell receptor beta chains presented below share a single source sample, sequenced in a study of T cells in localized non-small cell lung cancer. The assay was immunoSEQ multiplex PCR, and TCRdb's table has in-frame clones only and misses some. The sample lists more than 100,000 clones, 70% to 90% occurring once. Sample: peripheral blood, taken before any cancer treatment. The receptors here all came from a female donor over 55 with stage I lung adenocarcinoma.

The chain carries TRBV27 and TRBJ2-7; TRBD1 agrees at 7 bases. This CDR3 contains 15 residues. Per the germline V gene, CDR1 is MNHEY and CDR2 is SMNVEV (reference sequence). V shed 5 bases, J shed 3 bases, and the junction held 10 bases outside the gene matches. This chain's CDR3 is CASSRVGGSVYEQYF. The CDR3, as DNA: TGTGCCAGCAGTCGCGTAGGGGGCAGTGTCTACGAGCAGTACTTC.

V and J are TRBV7-2 and TRBJ1-2, with D unclear. Germline CDR1 SGHTA, CDR2 FQGNSA. V was shortened by 3 bases and J by 3 bases, with 14 bases between the two germline ends. CDR3 length equals 15 residues. The CDR3 reads CASSFGPSGYYGYTF. The CDR3 coding sequence is TGTGCCAGCAGCTTCGGGCCTTCCGGGTACTATGGCTACACCTTC.

The rearrangement links TRBV19 to TRBJ2-7; D remains unclear. Trimming pared 5 bases from V and 7 bases from J, leaving 12 bases between. Germline-derived CDR1 and CDR2 are LNHDA and SQIVND (reference sequence). This CDR3 region has 12 residues. The CDR3 coding sequence is TGTGCCAGTAGTTCCGCTCCCTTGGAGCAGTACTTC. Amino acids: CASSSAPLEQYF.

The CDR3 bases are TGTGCCAGCCGGTGGGGAGGCGCGGGCCTCGTACATGAAAAACTGTTTTTT. As protein: CASRWGGAGLVHEKLFF. This chain uses TRBV2 with TRBJ1-4; D remains ambiguous. CDR1 is SNHLY, CDR2 FYNNEI, per germline. The CDR3 is 17 residues long. Trimming pared 8 bases from V and 6 bases from J, leaving 25 bases between.